This T cell receptor (beta chain) was found in a study of regulatory T cells in long-lasting Graves disease. Investigators prepared the TCR beta libraries by applying iRepertoire HTBI primers and Arm-PCR of CDR3 regions. A single record per CDR3 protein comes from TCRdb applying MiXCR to the multiplex PCR reads. The table shows hundreds of thousands of distinct CDR3 sequences, with around 16% occurring only once. This clonotype was picked up a small number of times. Time point: newly diagnosed GD, antithyroid drugs for less than 3 months. PBMC-derived RNA was used for the TCR library. Roughly 10 milliliters of peripheral blood were taken and placed in EDTA tubes. The input for sequencing was peripheral blood mononuclear cells (PBMCs), taken at new diagnosis, from a patient treated with antithyroid drugs. The sequence was obtained from a female donor with Graves disease.

CDR3 sequence reads: CASSPLNGNTGELFF. In nucleotides, the CDR3 is TGTGCCAGCTCACCACTTAACGGCAACACCGGGGAGCTGTTTTTT. The chain joins TRBV18 to TRBJ2-2, with D unresolved. V was pared by 1 base and J by 2 bases, with 8 bases between. The CDR3 is 15 amino acids. The germline V gene encodes CDR1 KGHSH and CDR2 LQKENI.